The 11 T cell receptor beta chains in this list originate from one sample, sequenced in a study of blood T cell repertoires in COVID-19. Profiling relied on immunoSEQ multiplex PCR, and the TCRdb table lists in-frame clones only, not all of them. There are fewer than 200,000 clones in the sample; over 75% occur only once, and around 2.3% lies in the top ten. Material: peripheral blood. The receptors shown here come from a man aged 40-49 years with active or convalescent COVID-19.

V and J are TRBV27 and TRBJ1-1; weak D call: TRBD1 (6 bases). CDR3 length: 13 amino acids. Germline V gene data show CDR1 as MNHEY and CDR2 as SMNVEV (reference sequence). V was clipped by 2 bases and J by 11 bases, with 15 bases between them. CDR3 coding DNA: TGTGCCAGCAGTTTAGACAGGATTCGTCCCGCTTTCTTT. It yields the protein CASSLDRIRPAFF.

The V call is TRBV4-1, the J call TRBJ1-2, with D perhaps matching TRBD1 (5 bases). This CDR3 contains 16 residues. Germline-derived CDR1 and CDR2 are MGHRA and YSYEKL. V was pared by 4 bases and J by 6 bases, with 21 bases between. As DNA, the CDR3 is TGCGCCAGCAGCCCCCGGGACGGAGCCTGGAGGGATGGCTACACCTTC. Protein product: CASSPRDGAWRDGYTF.

The V gene is TRBV11-2, the J gene TRBJ1-1; TRBD1 matches at 10 bases. There are 15 residues in the CDR3. From germline, CDR1 is SGHAT and CDR2 FQNNGV. Germline trimming cut 4 bases from V and 5 bases from J; bases unmatched to any gene: 7. The CDR3 protein is CASSSGTGVDTEAFF. In nucleotides, the CDR3 is TGTGCCAGCAGCTCAGGGACAGGGGTGGATACTGAAGCTTTCTTT.

V is TRBV3-1 (or the pseudogene TRBV3-2) and J is TRBJ2-7; 10 nucleotides agree with TRBD2. Unmatched junction bases numbered 7, after V lost 0 bases and J lost 5 bases. This CDR3 spans 16 amino acids. CDR1 and CDR2 from the germline V gene are LGHDT and YNNKEL (reference sequence). The CDR3 DNA is TGTGCCAGCAGCCAAGATTTGGCTAGCGGGGGACACGAGCAGTACTTC. Its translation: CASSQDLASGGHEQYF.

The genes are TRBV7-6 and TRBJ2-3, with TRBD2 identical over 8 bases. Germline CDR1 reads SGHVS; CDR2 reads FNYEAQ. The CDR3 totals 16 residues. V gave up 5 bases and J gave up 0 bases; unmatched junction bases: 7. The CDR3 DNA is TGTGCCAGCAGCCCTTGGGCGGGGGGTAGCACAGATACGCAGTATTTT. It yields the protein CASSPWAGGSTDTQYF.

This rearrangement joins TRBV12-3 or TRBV12-4 to TRBJ1-1; unclear D gene. The CDR3 is made up of 12 amino acids. V was pared by 7 bases and J by 0 bases, with 6 bases between. The DNA of the CDR3 is TGTGCCAGCACACTCCTGAACACTGAAGCTTTCTTT. This sequence encodes CASTLLNTEAFF.

The J gene is TRBJ1-6, the V gene TRBV9, with a weak D call TRBD1 (5 bases). Trimming left V 2 bases short and J 0 bases short, with 12 bases between. The germline CDR1 and CDR2 sequences are SGDLS and YYNGEE. This CDR3 contains 17 residues. The CDR3 here is CASSVGATSSYNSPLHF. DNA for the CDR3: TGTGCCAGCAGCGTCGGGGCGACTAGCTCCTATAATTCACCCCTCCACTTT.

V gene TRBV11-2 combines with J gene TRBJ1-5; a weak D match, TRBD1 (6 bases). The V end was cut by 3 bases, the J end by 3 bases, with 15 bases between. CDR3 size: 16 residues. Per the germline V gene, CDR1 is SGHAT and CDR2 is FQNNGV. The CDR3 DNA reads as TGTGCCAGCAGCTTGGGCCAGGGGTTAATCAATCAGCCCCAGCATTTT. Its protein product is CASSLGQGLINQPQHF.

The V gene is TRBV2, the J gene TRBJ1-6, with a weak D call TRBD1 (5 bases). The CDR3 contains 13 residues. V was shortened by 8 bases and J by 3 bases, with 8 bases between the two germline ends. In germline, CDR1 is SNHLY, CDR2 FYNNEI. The CDR3 nucleotides read TGTGCCAGCGGGACTGACTATAATTCACCCCTCCACTTT. Its translation is CASGTDYNSPLHF.

This clone was counted once. This chain uses TRBV9 with TRBJ2-2, with 7 bases lining up with TRBD1. Germline V gene lookup returns CDR1 SGDLS and CDR2 YYNGEE. The CDR3 totals 14 residues. J was trimmed by 6 bases and V by 4 bases; bases with no gene match: 6. Here the CDR3 reads CASSTRTGSGELFF. CDR3 bases: TGTGCCAGCAGCACCCGGACAGGTTCCGGGGAGCTGTTTTTT.

This chain connects TRBV7-9 to TRBJ1-1, with TRBD1 as a possible D gene (5 bases). The CDR3 is made up of 14 amino acids. Germline loops: CDR1 SEHNR, CDR2 FQNEAQ (reference sequence). Deletions cut 2 bases from V and 4 bases from J, with 11 bases between. CDR3 DNA: TGTGCCAGCAGCTTACAGGGAGGTGGCACTGAAGCTTTCTTT. It yields the protein CASSLQGGGTEAFF. Variable domain in full (rest from reference TRBV7-9 and TRBJ1-1): DTGVSQNPRHKITKRGQNVTFRCDPISEHNRLYWYRQTLGQGPEFLTYFQNEAQLEKSRLLSDRFSAERPKGSFSTLEIQRTEQGDSAMYLCASSLQGGGTEAFFGQGTRLTVV.